The source of this TCR beta chain is a study of blood T cells in healthy people across ages. Using a J-beta primer mix together with a sample-barcoded 5' primer, a second PCR was run for about 7 to 12 cycles. Via MiXCR, TCRdb re-called the 5' RACE reads, giving one row per CDR3 protein. In the table there are about a million distinct CDR3 sequences, roughly 48% of which are singletons. Germline-derived CDR1 and CDR2 are MNHEY and SVGAGI. The CDR3 has 13 residues. The V gene lost 0 bases and the J gene lost 15 bases, with 14 bases spanning the gap. The clonotype originates from a man aged 30 to 39 in good health. The sample comprised blood. The chain couples TRBV6-5 to TRBJ2-2; D possibly corresponds to TRBD2 (7 bases). Here the CDR3 DNA reads TGTGCCAGCAGTTACTCGAATGGCGGGGGCTTGTTTTTT. Encoded protein: CASSYSNGGGLFF.